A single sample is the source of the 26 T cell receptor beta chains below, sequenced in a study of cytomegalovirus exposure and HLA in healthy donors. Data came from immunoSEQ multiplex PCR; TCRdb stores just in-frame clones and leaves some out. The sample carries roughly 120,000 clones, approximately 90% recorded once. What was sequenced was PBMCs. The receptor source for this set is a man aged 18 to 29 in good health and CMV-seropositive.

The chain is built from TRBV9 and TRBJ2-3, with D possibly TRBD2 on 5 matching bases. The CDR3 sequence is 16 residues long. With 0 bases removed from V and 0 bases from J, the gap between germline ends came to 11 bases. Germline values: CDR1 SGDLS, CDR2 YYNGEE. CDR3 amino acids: CASSVGLAFSTDTQYF. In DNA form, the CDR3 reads TGTGCCAGCAGCGTAGGGCTAGCTTTCAGCACAGATACGCAGTATTTT.

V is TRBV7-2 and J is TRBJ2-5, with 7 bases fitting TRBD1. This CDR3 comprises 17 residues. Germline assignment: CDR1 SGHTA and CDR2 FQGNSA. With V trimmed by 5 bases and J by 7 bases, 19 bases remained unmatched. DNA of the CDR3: TGTGCCAGCAGCCCCCAACCCAAGGGGGCCCGTTCAGGGACCCAGTACTTC. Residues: CASSPQPKGARSGTQYF.

CDR3 sequence reads: CASSWTGGHGYEQYF. CDR3 DNA sequence: TGTGCCAGCAGCTGGACAGGGGGCCATGGATACGAGCAGTACTTC. The chain joins TRBV7-8 to TRBJ2-7; TRBD1 aligns across 11 bases. The CDR3 runs 15 residues. V lost 4 bases, J lost 4 bases, and 6 bases stayed unmatched. The germline gives CDR1 SGHVS, CDR2 FQNEAQ.

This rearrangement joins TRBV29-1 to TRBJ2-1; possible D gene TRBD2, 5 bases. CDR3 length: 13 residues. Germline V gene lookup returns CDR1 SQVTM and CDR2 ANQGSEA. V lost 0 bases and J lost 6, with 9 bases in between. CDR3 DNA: TGCAGCGTTGAAGAAGACTACTCCAATGAGCAGTTCTTC. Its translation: CSVEEDYSNEQFF.

The CDR3 loop reads CASSFLQGARETQYF. The CDR3 coding sequence is TGTGCCAGCAGTTTCTTACAGGGGGCTCGGGAGACCCAGTACTTC. The chain couples TRBV27 to TRBJ2-5; TRBD1 matches at 9 bases. The J segment lost 5 bases and the V segment lost 3 bases, leaving 7 bases of the junction unmatched. The CDR3 extends over 15 amino acids. Germline loops: CDR1 MNHEY, CDR2 SMNVEV (reference sequence).

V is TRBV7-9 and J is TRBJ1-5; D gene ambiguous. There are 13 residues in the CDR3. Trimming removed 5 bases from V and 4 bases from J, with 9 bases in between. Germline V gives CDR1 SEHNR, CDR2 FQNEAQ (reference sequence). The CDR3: CASSPGVNQPQHF. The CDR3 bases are TGTGCCAGCAGCCCCGGGGTAAATCAGCCCCAGCATTTT.

The CDR3 region is CASSEAGGGEKLFF. The CDR3 bases are TGTGCCAGCAGTGAGGCGGGGGGGGGAGAAAAACTGTTTTTT. V and J are TRBV2 and TRBJ1-4; TRBD1 might be the D (5 bases). The germline gives CDR1 SNHLY, CDR2 FYNNEI. V was pared by 3 bases and J by 8 bases, with 13 bases between. The CDR3 contains 14 residues.

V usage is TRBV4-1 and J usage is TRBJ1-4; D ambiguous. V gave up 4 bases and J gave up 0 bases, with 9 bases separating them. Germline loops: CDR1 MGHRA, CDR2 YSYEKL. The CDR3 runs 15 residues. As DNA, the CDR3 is TGCGCCAGCAGCCCAGCAGGTGCAACTAATGAAAAACTGTTTTTT. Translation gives CASSPAGATNEKLFF.

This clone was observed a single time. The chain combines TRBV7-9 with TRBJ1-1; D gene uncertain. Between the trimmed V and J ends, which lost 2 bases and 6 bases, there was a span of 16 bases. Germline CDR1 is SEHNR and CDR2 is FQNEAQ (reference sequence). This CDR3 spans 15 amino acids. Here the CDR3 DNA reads TGTGCCAGCAGCTTAAAAAGCGGTAGAACGCCTGAAGCTTTCTTT. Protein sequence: CASSLKSGRTPEAFF. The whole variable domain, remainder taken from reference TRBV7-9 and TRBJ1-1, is DTGVSQNPRHKITKRGQNVTFRCDPISEHNRLYWYRQTLGQGPEFLTYFQNEAQLEKSRLLSDRFSAERPKGSFSTLEIQRTEQGDSAMYLCASSLKSGRTPEAFFGQGTRLTVV.

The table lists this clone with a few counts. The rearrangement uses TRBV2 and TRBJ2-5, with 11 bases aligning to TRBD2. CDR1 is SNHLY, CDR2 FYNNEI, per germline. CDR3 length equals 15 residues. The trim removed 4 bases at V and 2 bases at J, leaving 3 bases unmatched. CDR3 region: CASSGTSGFQETQYF. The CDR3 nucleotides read TGTGCCAGCAGTGGGACTAGCGGGTTTCAAGAGACCCAGTACTTC.

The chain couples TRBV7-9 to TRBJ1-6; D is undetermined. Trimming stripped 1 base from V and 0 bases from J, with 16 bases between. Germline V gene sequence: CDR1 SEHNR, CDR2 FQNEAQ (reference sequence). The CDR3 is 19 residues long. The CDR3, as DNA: TGTGCCAGCAGCTTAGATATAGCAACGTTTAGCTCCTATAATTCACCCCTCCACTTT. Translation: CASSLDIATFSSYNSPLHF.

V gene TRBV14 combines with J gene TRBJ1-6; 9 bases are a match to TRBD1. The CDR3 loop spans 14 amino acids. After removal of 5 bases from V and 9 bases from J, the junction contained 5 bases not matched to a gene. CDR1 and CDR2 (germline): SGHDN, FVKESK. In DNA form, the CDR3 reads TGTGCCAGCAGCGTTACAGGGGGCGGTTCACCCCTCCACTTT. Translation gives CASSVTGGGSPLHF.

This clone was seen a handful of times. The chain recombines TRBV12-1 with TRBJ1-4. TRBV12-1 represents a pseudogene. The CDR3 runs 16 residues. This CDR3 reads CASSFDGGPSEEKLFF. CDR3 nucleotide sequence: TGTGCCAGCAGCTTTGATGGGGGACCTAGCGAGGAAAAACTGTTTTTT.

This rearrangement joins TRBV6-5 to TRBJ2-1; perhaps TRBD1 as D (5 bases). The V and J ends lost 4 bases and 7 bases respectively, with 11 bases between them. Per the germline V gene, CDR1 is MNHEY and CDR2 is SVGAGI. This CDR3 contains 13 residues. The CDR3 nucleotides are TGTGCCAGCAGTTCCCCTCCAGGGAATGAGCAGTTCTTC. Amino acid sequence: CASSSPPGNEQFF.

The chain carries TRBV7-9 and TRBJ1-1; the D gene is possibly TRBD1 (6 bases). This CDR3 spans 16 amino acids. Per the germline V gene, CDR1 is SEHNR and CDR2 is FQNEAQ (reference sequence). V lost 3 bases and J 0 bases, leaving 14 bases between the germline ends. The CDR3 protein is CASSFQDRPLNTEAFF. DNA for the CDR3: TGTGCCAGCAGCTTCCAGGACAGACCGTTGAACACTGAAGCTTTCTTT.

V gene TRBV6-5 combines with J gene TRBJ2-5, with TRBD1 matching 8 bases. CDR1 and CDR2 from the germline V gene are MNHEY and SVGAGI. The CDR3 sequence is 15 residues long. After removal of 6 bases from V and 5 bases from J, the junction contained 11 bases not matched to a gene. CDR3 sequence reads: CASSLRQGAGETQYF. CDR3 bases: TGTGCCAGCAGCTTACGCCAGGGGGCGGGGGAGACCCAGTACTTC.

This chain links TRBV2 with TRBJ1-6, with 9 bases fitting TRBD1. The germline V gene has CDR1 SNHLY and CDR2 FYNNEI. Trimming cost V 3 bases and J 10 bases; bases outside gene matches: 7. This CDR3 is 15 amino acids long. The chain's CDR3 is CASSERGTGTSPLHF. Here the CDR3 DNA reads TGTGCCAGCAGTGAGAGGGGGACAGGGACCTCACCCCTCCACTTT.

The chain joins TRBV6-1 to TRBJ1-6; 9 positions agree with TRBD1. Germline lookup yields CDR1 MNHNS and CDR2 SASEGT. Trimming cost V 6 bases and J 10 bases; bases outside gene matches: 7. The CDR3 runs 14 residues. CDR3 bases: TGTGCCAGCAGGGACAGGGGAGACGGATCACCCCTCCACTTT. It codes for CASRDRGDGSPLHF.

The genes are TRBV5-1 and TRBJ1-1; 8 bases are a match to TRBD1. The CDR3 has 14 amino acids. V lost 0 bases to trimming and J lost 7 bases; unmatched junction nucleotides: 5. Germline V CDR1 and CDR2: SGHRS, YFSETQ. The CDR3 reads CASSLEGQALEAFF. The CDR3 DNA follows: TGCGCCAGCAGCTTGGAGGGACAGGCCCTTGAAGCTTTCTTT.

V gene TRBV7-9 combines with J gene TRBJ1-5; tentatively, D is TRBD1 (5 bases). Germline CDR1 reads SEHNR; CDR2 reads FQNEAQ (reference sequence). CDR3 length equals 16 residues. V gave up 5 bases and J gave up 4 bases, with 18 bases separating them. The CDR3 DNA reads TGTGCCAGCAGCCAAGCGGGGACCACTCAAAATCAGCCCCAGCATTTT. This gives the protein CASSQAGTTQNQPQHF.

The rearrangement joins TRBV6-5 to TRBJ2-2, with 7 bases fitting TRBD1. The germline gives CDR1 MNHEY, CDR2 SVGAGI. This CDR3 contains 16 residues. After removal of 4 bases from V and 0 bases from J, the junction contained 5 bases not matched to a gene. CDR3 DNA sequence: TGTGCCAGCAGTTGGGGACAGTTCGCGAACACCGGGGAGCTGTTTTTT. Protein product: CASSWGQFANTGELFF.

CDR3 in amino acids: CSVFGDRGNSDTQYF. In DNA form, the CDR3 reads TGCAGCGTTTTTGGGGACAGGGGGAACTCAGATACGCAGTATTTT. The V and J genes are TRBV29-1 and TRBJ2-3; TRBD1 aligns across 11 bases. With V trimmed by 5 bases and J by 4 bases, 8 bases remained unmatched. The CDR3 length is 15 residues. Germline CDR1 SQVTM, CDR2 ANQGSEA.

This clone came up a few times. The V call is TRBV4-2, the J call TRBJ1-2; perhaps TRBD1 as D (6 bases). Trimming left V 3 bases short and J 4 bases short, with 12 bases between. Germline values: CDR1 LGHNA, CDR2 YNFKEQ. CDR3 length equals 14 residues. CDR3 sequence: CASSHMDSSYGYTF. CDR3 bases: TGTGCCAGCAGCCACATGGACAGTAGCTATGGCTACACCTTC.

The CDR3 spells CASSLMGPNQPQHF. CDR3 DNA: TGCGCCAGCAGCTTGATGGGGCCAAATCAGCCCCAGCATTTT. The chain links TRBV5-1 to TRBJ1-5; tentatively, D is TRBD1 (5 bases). V was clipped by 1 base and J by 4 bases, with 9 bases between them. This CDR3 is 14 amino acids long. Germline CDR1 and CDR2: SGHRS and YFSETQ.

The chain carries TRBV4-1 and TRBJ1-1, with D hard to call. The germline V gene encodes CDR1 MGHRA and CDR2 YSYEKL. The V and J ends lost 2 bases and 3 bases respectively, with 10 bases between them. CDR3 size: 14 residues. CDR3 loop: CASSQLEGDTEAFF. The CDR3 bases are TGCGCCAGCAGCCAATTGGAGGGAGACACTGAAGCTTTCTTT.

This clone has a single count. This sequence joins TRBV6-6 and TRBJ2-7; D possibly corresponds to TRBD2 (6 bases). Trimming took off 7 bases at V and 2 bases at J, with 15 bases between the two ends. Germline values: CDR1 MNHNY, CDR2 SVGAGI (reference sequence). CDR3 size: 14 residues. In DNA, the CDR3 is TGTGCCAGCACCGAACCCGGGGGACCCTACGAGCAGTACTTC. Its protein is CASTEPGGPYEQYF.